This entry concerns a single T cell receptor (beta chain). Its binding antigen is unknown. One base away there is no much larger clone; base qualities are not given. The immunoSEQ Assay, a bias-controlled multiplex PCR, was used to amplify TCRbeta CDR3 regions from genomic DNA. Per the source publication's procedure: The number of nucleated cells in each sample was estimated from the amplification of reference gene primers within the assay. To quantify the absolute abundance of each unique TCRbeta CDR3 rearrangement, sequence reads were collapsed and filtered. For each sample, productive Simpson clonality was calculated by taking the square root of Simpson's diversity index across productive rearrangements. TCRdb obtained this table from immuneACCESS and retained in-frame rearrangements with V and J assigned. These tables miss some clones; where compared with another copy, unresolved V genes account for less than half of the shortfall, and the remainder is unexplained. That table gives V, J and clone size, and the DNA gave D and trimming. The sample data list around 270,000 clones, and 80% to 90% of these were observed just once. The ten largest make up 4% to 4.5% of the sample.

The cysteine opens and the phenylalanine closes a CDR3 of 14 amino acids. Just the 42-base CDR3 DNA is kept, in frame starting at base 1. From the germline V gene, CDR1 is MDHEN and CDR2 is SYDVKM. V loses 7 bases at its end and J loses 2 bases; junction bases beyond the gene matches: 8. Participants in the prospective study were enrolled through a virtual design, were aged about 18 to 100 years, and lived in 24 United States geographic areas. To assign participants to cohorts, the prospective study relied on clinical history that participants themselves reported in a screening survey and a study questionnaire. For ImmuneRACE Cohort 3, a participant was defined as recovered based on two consecutive negative NP/OP PCR tests, clearance by a healthcare professional, or resolution of symptoms. Each participant in the prospective study had whole blood, serum and a nasopharyngeal or oropharyngeal swab collected by mobile phlebotomists. Over a roughly 2-month period, participants in the prospective study had the option of providing additional blood draws and questionnaires. Before DNA extraction, prospective study blood samples were shipped either frozen or at room temperature.

This entry is derived from a study of blood T cell repertoires in COVID-19 (dated by TCRdb to the early 2020s). Study-wide context: The collaborator samples originated in the United States, Italy and Spain and spanned the acute and convalescent phases of COVID-19. The samples were drawn from the first 160 participants of the ongoing ImmuneRACE study and from more than 1,000 subjects provided by 6 global collaborators. The prospective study material was composed of cDNA or gDNA derived from T cells, B-cell-depleted T cells, or PBMCs. HLA class I and class II types, where available, came from metadata supplied by the sample provider rather than from assay-based typing. A freely available public database, intended as a resource for researchers studying the immune response to SARS-CoV-2, is where the repertoires were released. Subjects who had been exposed to COVID-19, were actively infected with it, or had recovered from it provided the deeply sampled blood TCRbeta repertoires that made up the dataset. The sample metadata nearly always contained a de-identified subject ID, COVID-19 status, age in years and sex. Study-wide findings and limitations: Clinical and demographic metadata were provided uncurated, with the amount varying by source and participant.

Sequences were obtained from PBMCs or T cells enriched from blood (not recorded which). The clonotype originates from a woman aged 30 to 39 who had recovered from COVID-19. The chain employs TRBV28 and TRBJ2-7; 7 central nucleotides agree with TRBD1. The DNA sequence reads TGTGCCAGCACGATGTGGCAGGGGGCCTACGAGCAGTACTTC. This yields the protein CASTMWQGAYEQYF.